Included here is one TCR beta chain sequence, with context. Its antigen remains unknown. An overlapping HIV-1 Gag peptide pool stimulated these cells at about 0.91 ug/peptide/mL. CD4+ T cells upregulating both CD40 ligand and CD69 were sorted as responding cells. Donors were HIV-1-infected adults who began suppressive ART during chronic infection. The libraries were made with immunoSEQ version 4 in survey mode. TCRdb's table, derived via immunoSEQ multiplex PCR, lists solely in-frame clones and lacks some. The sample has around 9,900 clones, approximately 86% seen once. This entry is derived from a study of persistence of HIV-infected CD4 T cells. CDR1 is MDHEN and CDR2 is SYDVKM in the germline V gene. Trimming took 6 bases from V and 0 from J, leaving 24 bases between them. The CDR3 consists of 18 residues.

Sequencing used CD4+ T cells sorted from PBMCs after approximately 19-hour stimulation, obtained from a patient who received antiretroviral therapy. J is TRBJ2-7 and V is TRBV28, with D perhaps assigned TRBD1 or TRBD2 (7 bases each). The source of this sequence is an adult woman with HIV who was CMV-seropositive. The CDR3 here is CASRLMGGWRGLSYEQYF. The CDR3 DNA is TGTGCCAGCAGGCTTATGGGAGGGTGGAGGGGGCTCTCCTACGAGCAGTACTTC.